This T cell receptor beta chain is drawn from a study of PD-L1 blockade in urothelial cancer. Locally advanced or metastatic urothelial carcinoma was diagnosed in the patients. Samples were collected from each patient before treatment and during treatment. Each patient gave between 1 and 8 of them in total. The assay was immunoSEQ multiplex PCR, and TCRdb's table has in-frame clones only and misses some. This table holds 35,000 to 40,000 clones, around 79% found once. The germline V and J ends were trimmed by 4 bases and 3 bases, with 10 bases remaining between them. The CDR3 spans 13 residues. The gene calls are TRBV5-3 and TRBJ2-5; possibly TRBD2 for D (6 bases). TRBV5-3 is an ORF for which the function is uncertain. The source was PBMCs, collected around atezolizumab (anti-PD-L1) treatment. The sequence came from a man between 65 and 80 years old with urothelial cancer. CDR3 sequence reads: CARSPGTEETQYF. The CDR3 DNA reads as TGTGCCAGAAGCCCAGGGACTGAAGAGACCCAGTACTTC.